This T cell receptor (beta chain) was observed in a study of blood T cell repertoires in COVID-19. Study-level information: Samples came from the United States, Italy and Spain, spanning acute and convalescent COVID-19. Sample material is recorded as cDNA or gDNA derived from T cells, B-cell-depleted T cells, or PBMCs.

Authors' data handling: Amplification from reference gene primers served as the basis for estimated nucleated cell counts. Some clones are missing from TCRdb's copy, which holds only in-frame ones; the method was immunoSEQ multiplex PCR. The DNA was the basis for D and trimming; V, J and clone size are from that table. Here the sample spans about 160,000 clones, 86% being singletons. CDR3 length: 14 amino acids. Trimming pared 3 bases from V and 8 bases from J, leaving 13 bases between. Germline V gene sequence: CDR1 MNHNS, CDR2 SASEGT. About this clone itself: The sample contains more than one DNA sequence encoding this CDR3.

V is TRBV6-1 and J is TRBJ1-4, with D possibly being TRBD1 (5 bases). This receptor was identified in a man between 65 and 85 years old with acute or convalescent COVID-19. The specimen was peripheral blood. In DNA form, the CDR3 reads TGTGCCAGCAGTGAGCAGGGTGAAGGGGAAAAACTGTTTTTT. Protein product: CASSEQGEGEKLFF.